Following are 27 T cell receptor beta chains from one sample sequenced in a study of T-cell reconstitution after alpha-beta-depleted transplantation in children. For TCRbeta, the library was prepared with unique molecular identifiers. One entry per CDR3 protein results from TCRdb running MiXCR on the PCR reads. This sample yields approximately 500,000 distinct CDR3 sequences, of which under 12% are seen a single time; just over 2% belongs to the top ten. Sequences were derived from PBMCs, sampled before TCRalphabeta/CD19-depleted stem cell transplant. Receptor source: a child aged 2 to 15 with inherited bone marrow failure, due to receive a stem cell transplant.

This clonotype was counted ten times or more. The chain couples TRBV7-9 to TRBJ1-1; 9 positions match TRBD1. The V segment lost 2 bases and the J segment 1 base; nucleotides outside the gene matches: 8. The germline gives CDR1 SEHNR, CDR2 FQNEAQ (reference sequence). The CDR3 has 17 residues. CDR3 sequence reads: CASSLPDKDRGNTEAFF. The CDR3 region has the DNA TGTGCCAGCAGCTTACCGGATAAGGACAGGGGGAACACTGAAGCTTTCTTT.

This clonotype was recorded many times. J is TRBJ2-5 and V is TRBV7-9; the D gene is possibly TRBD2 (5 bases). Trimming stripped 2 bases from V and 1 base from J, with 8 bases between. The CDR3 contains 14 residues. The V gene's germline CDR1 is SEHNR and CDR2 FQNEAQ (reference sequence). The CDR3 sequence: CASSLWESQETQYF. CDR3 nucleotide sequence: TGTGCCAGCAGCTTATGGGAGAGCCAAGAGACCCAGTACTTC.

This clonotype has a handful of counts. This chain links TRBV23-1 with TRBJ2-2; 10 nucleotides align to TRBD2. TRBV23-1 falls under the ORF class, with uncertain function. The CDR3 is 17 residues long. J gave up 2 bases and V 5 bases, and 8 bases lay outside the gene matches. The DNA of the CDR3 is TGCGCCAGCAGTGGTCTAGCGGGAGTAGAAAACACCGGGGAGCTGTTTTTT. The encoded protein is CASSGLAGVENTGELFF.

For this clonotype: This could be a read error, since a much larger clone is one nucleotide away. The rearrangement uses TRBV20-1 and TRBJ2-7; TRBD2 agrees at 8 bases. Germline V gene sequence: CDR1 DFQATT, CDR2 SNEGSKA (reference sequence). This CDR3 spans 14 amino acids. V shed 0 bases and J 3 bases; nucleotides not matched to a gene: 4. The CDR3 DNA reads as TGCAGTGCTAGAGATCCTGCGGGAGGCTACGAGCAGTACTTC. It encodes CSARDPAGGYEQYF.

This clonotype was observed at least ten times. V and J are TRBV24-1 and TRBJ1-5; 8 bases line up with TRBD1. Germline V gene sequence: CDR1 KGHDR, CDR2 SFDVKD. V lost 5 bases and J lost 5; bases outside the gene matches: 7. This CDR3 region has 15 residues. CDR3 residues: CATSGTGWPDQPQHF. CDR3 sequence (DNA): TGTGCCACCAGTGGGACAGGGTGGCCTGATCAGCCCCAGCATTTT.

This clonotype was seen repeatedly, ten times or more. The chain's CDR3 is CASSPGVGRDTGELFF. The CDR3 bases are TGTGCCAGCAGCCCCGGTGTAGGGCGGGACACCGGGGAGCTGTTTTTT. The chain couples TRBV12-3 or TRBV12-4 to TRBJ2-2; the D gene is possibly TRBD2 (5 bases). V lost 6 bases to trimming and J lost 3 bases, with 17 bases between them. This CDR3 region has 16 residues.

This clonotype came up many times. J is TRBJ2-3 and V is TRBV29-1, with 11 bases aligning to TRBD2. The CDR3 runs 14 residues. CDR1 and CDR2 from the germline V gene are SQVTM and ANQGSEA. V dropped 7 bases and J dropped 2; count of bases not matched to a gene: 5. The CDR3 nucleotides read TGCAGCGGCAAGACTAGCGGGGACACAGATACGCAGTATTTT. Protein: CSGKTSGDTDTQYF.

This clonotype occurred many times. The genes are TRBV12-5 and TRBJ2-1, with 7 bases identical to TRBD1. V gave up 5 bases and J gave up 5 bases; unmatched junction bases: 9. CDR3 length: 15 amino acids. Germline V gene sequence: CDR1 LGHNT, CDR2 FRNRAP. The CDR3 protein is CASGPNDRVHNEQFF. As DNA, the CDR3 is TGTGCTAGTGGTCCTAATGACAGGGTACACAATGAGCAGTTCTTC. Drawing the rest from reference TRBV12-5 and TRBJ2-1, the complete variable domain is DARVTQTPRHKVTEMGQEVTMRCQPILGHNTVFWYRQTMMQGLELLAYFRNRAPLDDSGMPKDRFSAEMPDATLATLKIQPSEPRDSAVYFCASGPNDRVHNEQFFGPGTRLTVL.

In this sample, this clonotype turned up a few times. As DNA, the CDR3 is TGTGCCAGCAGCCAGATGGGACAGGGACCTTACGAGCAGTACTTC. Translation: CASSQMGQGPYEQYF. This rearrangement joins TRBV3-1 to TRBJ2-7; 9 bases fit TRBD1. V shed 3 bases, J shed 4 bases, and the junction held 7 bases outside the gene matches. The CDR3 runs to 15 residues. The germline CDR1 and CDR2 sequences are LGHDT and YNNKEL (reference sequence).

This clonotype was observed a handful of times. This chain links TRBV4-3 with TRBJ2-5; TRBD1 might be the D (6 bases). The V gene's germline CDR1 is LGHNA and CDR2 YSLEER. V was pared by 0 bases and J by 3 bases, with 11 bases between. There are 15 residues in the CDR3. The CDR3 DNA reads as TGCGCCAGCAGCCAAGACTCGGGACATAAAGAGACCCAGTACTTC. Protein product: CASSQDSGHKETQYF.

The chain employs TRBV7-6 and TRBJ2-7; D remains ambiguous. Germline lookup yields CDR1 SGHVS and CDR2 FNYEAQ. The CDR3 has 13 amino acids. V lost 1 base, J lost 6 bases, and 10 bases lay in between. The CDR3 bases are TGTGCCAGCAGCTTAGATCCCACCTCCGAGCAGTACTTC. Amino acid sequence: CASSLDPTSEQYF.

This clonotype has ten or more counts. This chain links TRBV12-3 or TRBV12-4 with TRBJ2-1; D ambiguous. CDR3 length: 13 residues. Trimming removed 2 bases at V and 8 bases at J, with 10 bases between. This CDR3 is CASSLNLGHEQFF. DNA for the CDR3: TGTGCCAGCAGTTTAAATCTAGGCCATGAGCAGTTCTTC.

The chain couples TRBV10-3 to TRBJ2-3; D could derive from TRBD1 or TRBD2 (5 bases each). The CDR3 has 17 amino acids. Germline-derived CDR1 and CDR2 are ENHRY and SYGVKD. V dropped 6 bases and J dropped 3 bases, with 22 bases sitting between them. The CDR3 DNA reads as TGTGCCATCAGCCCCGGGGCCGCCGGTTCGGCGACAGATACGCAGTATTTT. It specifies CAISPGAAGSATDTQYF.

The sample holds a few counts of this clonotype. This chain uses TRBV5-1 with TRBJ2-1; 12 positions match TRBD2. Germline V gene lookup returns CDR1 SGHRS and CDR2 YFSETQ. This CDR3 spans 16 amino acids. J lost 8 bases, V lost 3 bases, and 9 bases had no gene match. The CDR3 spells CASSSRLAGVGDEQFF. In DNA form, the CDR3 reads TGCGCCAGCAGCTCCAGACTAGCGGGAGTTGGAGATGAGCAGTTCTTC.

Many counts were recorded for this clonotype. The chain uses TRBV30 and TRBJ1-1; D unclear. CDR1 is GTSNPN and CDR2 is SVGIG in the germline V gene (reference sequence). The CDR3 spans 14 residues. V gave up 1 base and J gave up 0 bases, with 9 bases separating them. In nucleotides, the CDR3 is TGTGCCTGGAGTGGCCTAGGCATGAACACTGAAGCTTTCTTT. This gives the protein CAWSGLGMNTEAFF. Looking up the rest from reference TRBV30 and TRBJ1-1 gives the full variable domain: SQTIHQWPATLVQPVGSPLSLECTVEGTSNPNLYWYRQAAGRGLQLLFYSVGIGQISSEVPQNLSASRPQDRQFILSSKKLLLSDSGFYLCAWSGLGMNTEAFFGQGTRLTVV.

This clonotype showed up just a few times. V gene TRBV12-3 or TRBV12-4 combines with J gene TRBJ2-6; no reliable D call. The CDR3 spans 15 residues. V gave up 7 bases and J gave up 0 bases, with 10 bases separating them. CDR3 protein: CASTPTLSGANVLTF. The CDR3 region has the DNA TGTGCCAGCACCCCCACGCTCTCTGGGGCCAACGTCCTGACTTTC.

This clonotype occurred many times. In nucleotides, the CDR3 is TGTGCCAGCAGTGAATCTGGGAGGTACGAGCAGTACTTC. Its translation: CASSESGRYEQYF. The chain is built from TRBV25-1 and TRBJ2-7; a weak D match, TRBD2 (6 bases). The CDR3 is 13 amino acids. CDR1 MGHDK and CDR2 SYGVNS come from the germline V gene. The ends were cut back, 1 base at V and 4 bases at J, with 8 bases in the middle.

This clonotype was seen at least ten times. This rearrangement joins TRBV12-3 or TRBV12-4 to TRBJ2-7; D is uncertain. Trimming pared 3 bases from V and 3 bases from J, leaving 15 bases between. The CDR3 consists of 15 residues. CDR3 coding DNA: TGTGCCAGCAGTTTTGGGTATGGAAGTTTCTACGAGCAGTACTTC. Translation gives CASSFGYGSFYEQYF.

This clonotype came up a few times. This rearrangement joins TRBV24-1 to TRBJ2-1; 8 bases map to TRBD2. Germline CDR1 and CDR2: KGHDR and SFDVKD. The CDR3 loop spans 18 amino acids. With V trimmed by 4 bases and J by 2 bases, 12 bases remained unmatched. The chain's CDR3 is CATSDPSGGRGAYNEQFF. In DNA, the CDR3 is TGTGCCACCAGTGACCCATCGGGGGGGCGGGGGGCCTACAATGAGCAGTTCTTC.

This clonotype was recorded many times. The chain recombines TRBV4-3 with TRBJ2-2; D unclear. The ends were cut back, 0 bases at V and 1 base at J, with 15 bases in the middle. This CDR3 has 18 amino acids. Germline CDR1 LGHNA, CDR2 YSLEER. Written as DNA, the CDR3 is TGCGCCAGCAGCCAAGACACCGGGTTATCCGTGAACACCGGGGAGCTGTTTTTT. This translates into CASSQDTGLSVNTGELFF.

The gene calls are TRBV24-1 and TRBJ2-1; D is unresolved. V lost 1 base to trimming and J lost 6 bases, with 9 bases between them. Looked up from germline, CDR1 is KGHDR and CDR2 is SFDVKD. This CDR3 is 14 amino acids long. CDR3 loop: CATSDFSAFNEQFF. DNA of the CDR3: TGTGCCACCAGTGATTTTTCGGCCTTCAATGAGCAGTTCTTC.

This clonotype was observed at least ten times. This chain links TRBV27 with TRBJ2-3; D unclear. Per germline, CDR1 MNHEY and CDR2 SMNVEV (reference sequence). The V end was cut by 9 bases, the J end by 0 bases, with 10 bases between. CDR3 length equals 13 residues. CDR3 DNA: TGTGCCAGGACAAAGACTAGCACAGATACGCAGTATTTT. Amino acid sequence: CARTKTSTDTQYF.

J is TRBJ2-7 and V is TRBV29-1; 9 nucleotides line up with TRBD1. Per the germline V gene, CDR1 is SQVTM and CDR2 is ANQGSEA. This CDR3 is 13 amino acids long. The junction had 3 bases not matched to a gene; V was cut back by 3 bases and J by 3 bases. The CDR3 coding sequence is TGCAGCGTTGACCTGACAGGGGGCTACGAGCAGTACTTC. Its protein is CSVDLTGGYEQYF.

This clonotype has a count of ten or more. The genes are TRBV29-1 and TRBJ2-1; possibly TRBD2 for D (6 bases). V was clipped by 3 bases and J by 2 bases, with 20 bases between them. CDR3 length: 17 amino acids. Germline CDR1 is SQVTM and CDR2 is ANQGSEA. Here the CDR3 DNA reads TGCAGCGTTGATAAAGGTGTTGGAGGGAACCCCTACAATGAGCAGTTCTTC. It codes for CSVDKGVGGNPYNEQFF.

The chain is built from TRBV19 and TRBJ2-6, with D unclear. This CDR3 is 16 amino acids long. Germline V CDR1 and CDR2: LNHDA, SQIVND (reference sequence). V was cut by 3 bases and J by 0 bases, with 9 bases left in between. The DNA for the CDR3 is TGTGCCAGTAGTATCTCGGGCCTCTCTGGGGCCAACGTCCTGACTTTC. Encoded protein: CASSISGLSGANVLTF.

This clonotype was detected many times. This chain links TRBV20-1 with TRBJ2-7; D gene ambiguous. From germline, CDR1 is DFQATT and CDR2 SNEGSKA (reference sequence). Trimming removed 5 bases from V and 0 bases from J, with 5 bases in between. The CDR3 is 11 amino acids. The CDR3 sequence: CSAASSYEQYF. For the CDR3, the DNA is TGCAGTGCTGCCAGCTCCTACGAGCAGTACTTC.

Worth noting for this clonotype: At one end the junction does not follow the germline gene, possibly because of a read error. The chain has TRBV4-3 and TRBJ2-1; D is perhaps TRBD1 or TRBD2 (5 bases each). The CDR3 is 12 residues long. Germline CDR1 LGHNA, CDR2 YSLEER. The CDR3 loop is CASSQQGDQHFF. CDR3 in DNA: TGCGCCAGCAGCCAGCAGGGAGATCAGCATTTCTTC.